Shown below are 21 T cell receptor beta chains from a single sample sequenced in a study of blood T cells in healthy people across ages. Using a J-beta primer mix together with a sample-barcoded 5' primer, a second PCR was run for roughly 7 to 12 cycles. TCRdb re-derived calls from the 5' RACE reads in MiXCR, one entry per CDR3 protein. The table records 1.8 million or so distinct CDR3 sequences, roughly two fifths of them present only once. The specimen was blood. The source of these receptors is a human donor in good health.

V gene TRBV4-3 combines with J gene TRBJ1-2; perhaps TRBD1 as D (5 bases). The CDR3 covers 15 residues. Trimming took off 3 bases at V and 4 bases at J, with 15 bases between the two ends. Germline V gene lookup returns CDR1 LGHNA and CDR2 YSLEER. Here the CDR3 reads CASSHKMGEAYGYTF. The CDR3 nucleotides read TGCGCCAGCAGCCACAAGATGGGGGAGGCCTATGGCTACACCTTC.

This clonotype was seen only a few times. One junction end does not reproduce the germline sequence, and a read error may be involved. As DNA, the CDR3 is TGTGCTAGCAGCTTAGCATTAGTCGGAGAGCAGTTCTTC. It yields the protein CASSLALVGEQFF. The V call is TRBV7-7, the J call TRBJ2-1; D is uncertain. The CDR3 consists of 13 residues. The germline gives CDR1 SSHAT, CDR2 FNYEAQ (reference sequence).

This chain uses TRBV4-3 with TRBJ1-2, with D possibly matching TRBD1 (5 bases). V dropped 3 bases and J dropped 6 bases, with 11 bases sitting between them. The germline CDR1 and CDR2 sequences are LGHNA and YSLEER. The CDR3 is made up of 13 amino acids. The CDR3 DNA reads TGCGCCAGCAGCCAGTGGGGGGGTGATGGCTACACCTTC. Protein sequence: CASSQWGGDGYTF.

The CDR3 region is CASSQGAENTF. The CDR3 region has the DNA TGTGCCAGCAGCCAAGGTGCAGAGAACACCTTC. The V gene is TRBV4-2, the J gene TRBJ1-2; D call uncertain. CDR3 length: 11 residues. Trimming took 1 base from V and 12 from J, leaving 9 bases between them. Germline loops: CDR1 LGHNA, CDR2 YNFKEQ.

The J gene is TRBJ2-3, the V gene TRBV9; the D gene is possibly TRBD1 (5 bases). The germline V gene encodes CDR1 SGDLS and CDR2 YYNGEE. The V and J ends lost 0 bases and 3 bases respectively, with 11 bases between them. This CDR3 is built from 15 residues. The CDR3 loop reads CASSVGAGRTDTQYF. CDR3 DNA sequence: TGTGCCAGCAGCGTAGGGGCAGGGCGTACAGATACGCAGTATTTT.

The V gene is TRBV7-8, the J gene TRBJ2-2; D is uncertain. The germline CDR1 and CDR2 sequences are SGHVS and FQNEAQ. The CDR3 spans 14 residues. Trimming removed 4 bases at V and 5 bases at J, with 11 bases between. CDR3 amino acids: CASSSYRSTGELFF. CDR3 coding DNA: TGTGCCAGCAGCTCATATAGGAGTACCGGGGAGCTGTTTTTT.

This clonotype was counted a few times. This chain joins TRBV15 and TRBJ2-3; D remains unclear. The V end lost 5 bases, the J end lost 1 base, and 7 bases lay between the germline ends. The CDR3 spans 13 residues. Looked up from germline, CDR1 is LNHNV and CDR2 is YYDKDF (reference sequence). The CDR3 loop reads CATSSPRTDTQYF. The CDR3 DNA is TGTGCCACCAGCTCGCCCCGCACAGATACGCAGTATTTT. The variable domain in full, completed from reference TRBV15 and TRBJ2-3, reads DAMVIQNPRYQVTQFGKPVTLSCSQTLNHNVMYWYQQKSSQAPKLLFHYYDKDFNNEADTPDNFQSRRPNTSFCFLDIRSPGLGDTAMYLCATSSPRTDTQYFGPGTRLTVL.

The genes are TRBV6-2 or TRBV6-3 and TRBJ2-1; no definite D call. CDR1 is MNHEY, CDR2 SVGEGT, per germline. V lost 6 bases and J 5 bases, leaving 11 bases between the germline ends. The CDR3 is made up of 13 amino acids. CDR3 amino acids: CASRYEENNEQFF. The CDR3, as DNA: TGTGCCAGCAGGTACGAGGAAAACAATGAGCAGTTCTTC.

This clonotype was detected a few times. The rearrangement links TRBV5-5 to TRBJ1-4; D gene ambiguous. Germline values: CDR1 SGHKS, CDR2 YYEKEE (reference sequence). V was shortened by 4 bases and J by 0 bases, with 10 bases between the two germline ends. This CDR3 comprises 15 residues. The CDR3 DNA reads TGTGCCAGCAGCGCTCATTTCACAACTAATGAAAAACTGTTTTTT. The encoded protein is CASSAHFTTNEKLFF.

The J gene is TRBJ1-4, the V gene TRBV5-1, with D maybe TRBD1 (5 bases). V was clipped by 2 bases and J by 4 bases, with 12 bases between them. Germline V gives CDR1 SGHRS, CDR2 YFSETQ. The CDR3 is 15 amino acids. CDR3 in amino acids: CASSLSWGDNEKLFF. DNA of the CDR3: TGCGCCAGCAGCTTATCATGGGGGGATAATGAAAAACTGTTTTTT.

This clonotype was observed many times. This rearrangement joins TRBV29-1 to TRBJ2-5; tentatively, D is TRBD2 (5 bases). The CDR3 runs 12 residues. Germline loops: CDR1 SQVTM, CDR2 ANQGSEA. With 4 bases removed from V and 5 bases from J, the gap between germline ends came to 11 bases. The CDR3 DNA reads TGCAGCGTTGGGGAAGGCGGGGAGACCCAGTACTTC. Its translation: CSVGEGGETQYF.

This clonotype has only a few counts. V usage is TRBV10-3 and J usage is TRBJ1-2; TRBD1 aligns across 7 bases. V was pared by 6 bases and J by 0 bases, with 4 bases of the junction left unmatched. The germline gives CDR1 ENHRY, CDR2 SYGVKD. The CDR3 runs 14 residues. The CDR3, as DNA: TGTGCCATCAGCCGGGACAGCTCTAACTATGGCTACACCTTC. This encodes CAISRDSSNYGYTF.

The V call is TRBV12-3 or TRBV12-4, the J call TRBJ1-2, with D unresolved. The CDR3 covers 13 residues. Trimming removed 3 bases from V and 4 bases from J, with 9 bases in between. This CDR3 reads CASSLSRLYGYTF. CDR3 coding DNA: TGTGCCAGCAGTTTGAGTCGGCTCTATGGCTACACCTTC.

This clonotype was seen a few times. J is TRBJ1-1 and V is TRBV7-2; TRBD1 is a possible D gene (6 bases). The germline gives CDR1 SGHTA, CDR2 FQGNSA. This CDR3 region has 15 residues. The V gene lost 0 bases and the J gene lost 1 base, with 9 bases spanning the gap. In DNA, the CDR3 is TGTGCCAGCAGCTTAGCGGCAGGGGCGAACACTGAAGCTTTCTTT. Protein: CASSLAAGANTEAFF.

J is TRBJ2-3 and V is TRBV12-3 or TRBV12-4; D uncertain. The CDR3 contains 12 residues. V lost 6 bases, J lost 7 bases, and 11 bases lay in between. The CDR3 coding sequence is TGTGCCAGCAGCAAGACTTCGAATACGCAGTATTTT. Translation: CASSKTSNTQYF.

There are a few counts of this clonotype. A much larger clone differs by one base, so this may be a read error. The rearrangement links TRBV7-2 to TRBJ2-5; D call uncertain. Trimming cost V 8 bases and J 4 bases, with 8 bases left between them. This CDR3 comprises 11 residues. Germline-derived CDR1 and CDR2 are SGHTA and FQGNSA. CDR3 DNA: TGTACCAGCCGGGCTGGAGAGACCCAGTACTTC. This codes for CTSRAGETQYF.

The chain combines TRBV7-9 with TRBJ2-7, with unresolved D. V lost 5 bases and J lost 4, with 12 bases in between. Germline CDR1 reads SEHNR; CDR2 reads FQNEAQ (reference sequence). The CDR3 contains 13 residues. The CDR3 reads CASSPNTIYEQYF. The DNA of the CDR3 is TGTGCCAGCAGCCCCAATACTATATACGAGCAGTACTTC. Combining the CDR3 with reference TRBV7-9 and TRBJ2-7 gives the whole variable domain DTGVSQNPRHKITKRGQNVTFRCDPISEHNRLYWYRQTLGQGPEFLTYFQNEAQLEKSRLLSDRFSAERPKGSFSTLEIQRTEQGDSAMYLCASSPNTIYEQYFGPGTRLTVT.

This clonotype has more than one count but fewer than ten. The J gene is TRBJ2-1, the V gene TRBV6-2 or TRBV6-3; D possibly corresponds to TRBD1 (5 bases). Germline V gene sequence: CDR1 MNHEY, CDR2 SVGEGT. CDR3 length: 12 residues. With 7 bases removed from V and 9 bases from J, the gap between germline ends came to 13 bases. CDR3 in amino acids: CASTSTESEQFF. CDR3 sequence (DNA): TGTGCCAGCACCTCGACAGAGAGTGAGCAGTTCTTC.

This clonotype has a handful of counts. One end of the junction varies from germline; a read error may be responsible. The chain uses TRBV7-8 and TRBJ2-7; D ambiguous. Germline loops: CDR1 SGHVS, CDR2 FQNEAQ. CDR3 length: 12 residues. The CDR3 spells CASSLVESEQYF. In DNA form, the CDR3 reads TGTGCCAGCAGCTTAGTGGAAAGCGAGCAATACTTC. The entire variable domain, with the rest obtained from reference TRBV7-8 and TRBJ2-7, is as follows: GAGVSQSPRYKVAKRGQDVALRCDPISGHVSLFWYQQALGQGPEFLTYFQNEAQLDKSGLPSDRFFAERPEGSVSTLKIQRTQQEDSAVYLCASSLVESEQYFGPGTRLTVT.

As concerns this clonotype: Relative to the germline gene, one junction end is altered; a read error may explain this. The genes are TRBV6-6 and TRBJ1-2; no definite D call. The CDR3 consists of 14 residues. In germline, CDR1 is MNHNY, CDR2 SVGAGI (reference sequence). The CDR3 nucleotides are TGTGCCAGCAGTTACAAAATAGGGCCCTATGGCTGCACCTTC. It is translated as CASSYKIGPYGCTF.

The chain uses TRBV7-9 and TRBJ2-5; D is uncertain. The J call is doubtful: the DNA matches TRBJ2-7 better. The germline gives CDR1 SEHNR, CDR2 FQNEAQ (reference sequence). The CDR3 extends over 12 amino acids. The CDR3 region is CASSAPGYEQYF. The DNA for the CDR3 is TGTGCCAGCAGCGCCCCCGGTTACGAGCAGTACTTC.